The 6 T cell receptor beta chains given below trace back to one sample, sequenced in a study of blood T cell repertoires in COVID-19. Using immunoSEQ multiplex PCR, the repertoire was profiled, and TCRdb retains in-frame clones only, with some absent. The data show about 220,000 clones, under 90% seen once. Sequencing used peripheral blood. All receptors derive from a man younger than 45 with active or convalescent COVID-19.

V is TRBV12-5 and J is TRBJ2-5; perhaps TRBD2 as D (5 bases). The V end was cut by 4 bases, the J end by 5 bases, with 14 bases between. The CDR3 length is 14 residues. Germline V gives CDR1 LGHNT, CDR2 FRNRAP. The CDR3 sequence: CASGSSADRETQYF. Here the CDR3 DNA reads TGTGCTAGTGGTTCATCAGCGGACCGGGAGACCCAGTACTTC.

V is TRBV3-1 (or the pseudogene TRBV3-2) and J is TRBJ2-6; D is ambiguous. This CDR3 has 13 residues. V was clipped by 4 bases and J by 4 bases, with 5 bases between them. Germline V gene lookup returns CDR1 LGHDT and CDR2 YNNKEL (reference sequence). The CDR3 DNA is TGTGCCAGCAGCCCGAGCGGGGCCAACGTCCTGACTTTC. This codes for CASSPSGANVLTF.

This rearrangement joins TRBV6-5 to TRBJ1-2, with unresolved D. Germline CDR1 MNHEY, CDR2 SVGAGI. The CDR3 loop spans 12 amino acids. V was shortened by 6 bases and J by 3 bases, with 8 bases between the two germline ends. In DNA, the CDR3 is TGTGCCAGCAGCGAGAACCACTATGGCTACACCTTC. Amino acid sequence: CASSENHYGYTF.

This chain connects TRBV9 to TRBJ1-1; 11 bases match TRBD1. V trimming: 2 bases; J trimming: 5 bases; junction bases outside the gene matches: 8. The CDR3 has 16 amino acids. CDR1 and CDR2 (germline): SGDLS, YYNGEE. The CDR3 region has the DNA TGTGCCAGCAGCGTGGACAGGGGGCCCCGGGGGACTGAAGCTTTCTTT. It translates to CASSVDRGPRGTEAFF.

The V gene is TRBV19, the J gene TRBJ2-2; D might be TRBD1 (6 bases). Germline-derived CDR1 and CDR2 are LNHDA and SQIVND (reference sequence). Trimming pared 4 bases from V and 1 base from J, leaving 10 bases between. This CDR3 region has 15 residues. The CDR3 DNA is TGTGCCAGTAGTACGCAGGGGAGGAACACCGGGGAGCTGTTTTTT. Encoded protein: CASSTQGRNTGELFF. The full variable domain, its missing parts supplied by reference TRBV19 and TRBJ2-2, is DGGITQSPKYLFRKEGQNVTLSCEQNLNHDAMYWYRQDPGQGLRLIYYSQIVNDFQKGDIAEGYSVSREKKESFPLTVTSAQKNPTAFYLCASSTQGRNTGELFFGEGSRLTVL.

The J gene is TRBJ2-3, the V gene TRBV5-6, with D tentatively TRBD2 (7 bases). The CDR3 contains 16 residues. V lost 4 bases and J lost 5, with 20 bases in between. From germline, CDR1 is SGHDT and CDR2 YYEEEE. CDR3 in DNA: TGTGCCAGCAGCCCAACGGGGGGAAAGGGGGAAGATACGCAGTATTTT. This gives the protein CASSPTGGKGEDTQYF.